Below are 9 T cell receptor beta chains sequenced from a single sample in a study of neurological immune-mediated disorders. In TCRdb, the 5' RACE reads were re-called with MiXCR into one record per CDR3 protein. The sample gives under 20,000 distinct CDR3 sequences, roughly 14% of which show up once; around 15% is in the top ten. The sequenced sample consisted of PBMCs. The receptors derive from a man between 60 and 70 years old with HTLV-1-associated myelopathy (HAM/TSP).

In its sample, this clonotype was seen many times. This chain joins TRBV7-2 and TRBJ2-1; D is possibly TRBD1 (5 bases). V was trimmed by 1 base and J by 5 bases, leaving 12 bases between them. CDR1 is SGHTA, CDR2 FQGNSA, per germline. The CDR3 length is 15 residues. The CDR3 loop is CASSLVSRADNEQFF. The CDR3 nucleotides read TGTGCCAGCAGCTTAGTTTCCAGGGCCGACAATGAGCAGTTCTTC.

This clonotype was seen at least ten times. The J gene is TRBJ1-5, the V gene TRBV20-1; TRBD1 might be the D (5 bases). The CDR3 covers 14 residues. Per germline, CDR1 DFQATT and CDR2 SNEGSKA (reference sequence). Trimming took 3 bases from V and 0 from J, leaving 9 bases between them. CDR3 residues: CSARKGNSNQPQHF. The CDR3, as DNA: TGCAGTGCTAGGAAGGGGAATAGCAATCAGCCCCAGCATTTT.

A remark on this clonotype: Its ends do not fully match the called genes, so a read error is possible. This rearrangement joins TRBV20-1 to TRBJ2-1, with TRBD2 matching over 7 bases. This CDR3 spans 15 amino acids. The V gene's germline CDR1 is DFQATT and CDR2 SNEGSKA (reference sequence). Here the CDR3 DNA reads TGCAGTGCTAGAGTGGGAGGGAATTCCTACAATGAGCGGTTCTTC. As protein: CSARVGGNSYNERFF.

This clonotype came up many times. This chain links TRBV10-3 with TRBJ2-5, with D unresolved. V lost 4 bases to trimming and J lost 5 bases, with 8 bases between them. Germline CDR1 is ENHRY and CDR2 is SYGVKD. This CDR3 region has 12 residues. The CDR3 coding sequence is TGTGCCATCAGTGGAGCGCTCGAGACCCAGTACTTC. Amino acid sequence: CAISGALETQYF.

This chain links TRBV9 with TRBJ2-7; D is undetermined. The CDR3 spans 14 residues. The V end was cut by 3 bases, the J end by 2 bases, with 12 bases between. Germline V lookup: CDR1 SGDLS, CDR2 YYNGEE. The DNA of the CDR3 is TGTGCCAGCAGCGCCCGGAACATGACCTACGAGCAGTACTTC. It is translated as CASSARNMTYEQYF.

This clonotype was found many times. V gene TRBV5-1 combines with J gene TRBJ2-1; D is unclear. Trimming took off 0 bases at V and 9 bases at J, with 10 bases between the two ends. Germline V gene data show CDR1 as SGHRS and CDR2 as YFSETQ. The CDR3 contains 13 residues. The CDR3 bases are TGCGCCAGCAGCTTGGAGGCTACCCGTGAGCAGTTCTTC. This gives the protein CASSLEATREQFF.

This clonotype was observed many times. The rearrangement uses TRBV20-1 and TRBJ1-5; D unresolved. This CDR3 contains 13 residues. CDR1 and CDR2 (germline): DFQATT, SNEGSKA (reference sequence). Trimming took 2 bases from V and 5 from J, leaving 10 bases between them. This chain's CDR3 is CSARPQNDQPQHF. For the CDR3, the DNA is TGCAGTGCTAGACCCCAAAACGATCAGCCCCAGCATTTT.

The table lists this clonotype with many counts. The chain couples TRBV2 to TRBJ2-7, with 9 positions matching TRBD2. The CDR3 runs 14 residues. Germline V lookup: CDR1 SNHLY, CDR2 FYNNEI. The junction had 12 bases not matched to a gene; V was cut back by 10 bases and J by 5 bases. CDR3 region: CATRSGGIGNEQYF. The CDR3 DNA follows: TGTGCCACCCGCAGCGGGGGGATTGGGAACGAGCAGTACTTC.

By frequency in the sample, this clonotype is large (0.1 to 1%). The CDR3, as DNA: TGTGCCAGCAGCGTAGTCCCCAGCGGGCCAGATACGCAGTATTTT. This sequence encodes CASSVVPSGPDTQYF. The V call is TRBV9, the J call TRBJ2-3; possibly TRBD2 for D (6 bases). V was clipped by 0 bases and J by 4 bases, with 12 bases between them. The germline CDR1 and CDR2 sequences are SGDLS and YYNGEE. This CDR3 comprises 15 residues.